The 16 T cell receptor beta chains given below trace back to one sample, sequenced in a study of T cell responses to AZD1222 COVID-19 vaccine. TCRdb's table, derived via immunoSEQ multiplex PCR, lists solely in-frame clones and lacks some. The sample holds more than 110,000 clones. Sequences were obtained from peripheral blood. The source is an adult in good health.

The CDR3 spells CSVATGGGDGYTF. The CDR3, as DNA: TGCAGCGTTGCTACAGGGGGCGGGGATGGCTACACCTTC. V usage is TRBV29-1 and J usage is TRBJ1-2; 9 bases line up with TRBD1. After removal of 4 bases from V and 6 bases from J, the junction contained 6 bases not matched to a gene. Germline loops: CDR1 SQVTM, CDR2 ANQGSEA. CDR3 size: 13 residues.

This chain uses TRBV19 with TRBJ1-2; D is possibly TRBD1 (6 bases). The germline V gene has CDR1 LNHDA and CDR2 SQIVND (reference sequence). V lost 5 bases to trimming and J lost 2 bases, with 9 bases between them. The CDR3 length is 13 residues. CDR3 coding DNA: TGTGCCAGTAGTCAGCAGGGGAACTATGGCTACACCTTC. It codes for CASSQQGNYGYTF.

This rearrangement joins TRBV7-9 to TRBJ1-2; perhaps TRBD1 as D (5 bases). Germline CDR1 SEHNR, CDR2 FQNEAQ (reference sequence). The CDR3 consists of 13 residues. Trimming took 4 bases from V and 4 from J, leaving 10 bases between them. The CDR3 spells CASSSGTPYGYTF. The CDR3 DNA reads as TGTGCCAGCAGCTCGGGGACGCCCTATGGCTACACCTTC.

This chain connects TRBV27 to TRBJ2-6; D unresolved. V was pared by 3 bases and J by 1 base, with 7 bases between. This CDR3 is built from 15 residues. Germline-derived CDR1 and CDR2 are MNHEY and SMNVEV (reference sequence). CDR3 in DNA: TGTGCCAGCAGTTTTAAGGGATCTGGGGCCAACGTCCTGACTTTC. This encodes CASSFKGSGANVLTF.

The chain recombines TRBV28 with TRBJ1-6; 12 nucleotides match TRBD1. The CDR3 sequence is 15 residues long. V gave up 6 bases and J gave up 9 bases; unmatched junction bases: 6. CDR1 and CDR2 (germline): MDHEN, SYDVKM. DNA for the CDR3: TGTGCCAGCAGATATCCGGGACAGGGGGCTTCACCCCTCCACTTT. Its protein product is CASRYPGQGASPLHF.

The chain uses TRBV28 and TRBJ1-1; D might be TRBD1 (5 bases). Trimming took 1 base from V and 6 from J, leaving 9 bases between them. This CDR3 has 13 amino acids. Per germline, CDR1 MDHEN and CDR2 SYDVKM. CDR3 region: CASSLYGAPEAFF. In DNA form, the CDR3 reads TGTGCCAGCAGTTTATATGGGGCCCCTGAAGCTTTCTTT.

V gene TRBV7-8 combines with J gene TRBJ2-2, with 8 nucleotides matching TRBD2. The CDR3 is made up of 16 amino acids. CDR1 is SGHVS and CDR2 is FQNEAQ in the germline V gene. For the CDR3, the DNA is TGTATAGGGGCCAAGGGAGCGGGGGTGAACACCGGGGAGCTGTTTTTT. Protein sequence: CIGAKGAGVNTGELFF.

The rearrangement joins TRBV7-2 to TRBJ1-2; 8 bases are a match to TRBD1. V trimming: 5 bases; J trimming: 4 bases; junction bases outside the gene matches: 12. The CDR3 consists of 16 residues. The germline V gene has CDR1 SGHTA and CDR2 FQGNSA. Here the CDR3 DNA reads TGTGCCAGCAGCCGCCGGGACAGGACGGGTACCTATGGCTACACCTTC. This gives the protein CASSRRDRTGTYGYTF.

The chain has TRBV28 and TRBJ1-4; 10 bases agree with TRBD1. The J segment lost 4 bases and the V segment lost 5 bases, leaving 10 bases of the junction unmatched. CDR1 MDHEN and CDR2 SYDVKM come from the germline V gene. The CDR3 length is 17 residues. The CDR3 here is CASSSDRGRGHNEKLFF. The CDR3 bases are TGTGCCAGCAGTAGTGACAGGGGGCGAGGCCATAATGAAAAACTGTTTTTT.

The chain uses TRBV3-1 (or the pseudogene TRBV3-2) and TRBJ2-4; TRBD2 agrees at 7 bases. The CDR3 totals 15 residues. The junction had 6 bases not matched to a gene; V was cut back by 0 bases and J by 7 bases. CDR1 is LGHDT, CDR2 YNNKEL, per germline (reference sequence). The CDR3 spells CASSQDRGVWNIQYF. The CDR3 region has the DNA TGTGCCAGCAGCCAAGATCGGGGGGTTTGGAACATTCAGTACTTC.

The V gene is TRBV6-2 or TRBV6-3, the J gene TRBJ2-5; maybe TRBD2 (5 bases). V was cut by 2 bases and J by 4 bases, with 14 bases left in between. The CDR3 has 15 amino acids. Germline CDR1 and CDR2: MNHEY and SVGEGT. The CDR3 reads CASSYREPSGETQYF. The CDR3 coding sequence is TGTGCCAGCAGTTACAGGGAGCCTTCGGGAGAGACCCAGTACTTC.

The chain is built from TRBV7-8 and TRBJ2-7, with 7 bases identical to TRBD1. The CDR3 contains 14 residues. Trimming took 4 bases from V and 2 from J; bases not matched to a gene: 5. Per germline, CDR1 SGHVS and CDR2 FQNEAQ. This CDR3 is CASSSRDRAYEQYF. DNA of the CDR3: TGTGCCAGCAGCTCCCGGGACAGAGCCTACGAGCAGTACTTC.

The V gene is TRBV7-2, the J gene TRBJ1-6; D gene unclear. V was clipped by 0 bases and J by 13 bases, with 10 bases between them. This CDR3 has 13 amino acids. Germline assignment: CDR1 SGHTA and CDR2 FQGNSA. CDR3 sequence reads: CASSLAPQFPLHF. The CDR3 DNA is TGTGCCAGCAGCTTAGCGCCGCAGTTCCCCCTCCACTTT.

As DNA, the CDR3 is TGTGCCAGCAGCCCCCGGGGGGGTGGAAACACCATATATTTT. Its protein is CASSPRGGGNTIYF. The V gene is TRBV21-1, the J gene TRBJ1-3. TRBV21-1 is reported as a pseudogene. This CDR3 has 14 amino acids.

This chain links TRBV5-4 with TRBJ1-2; TRBD1 is a possible D gene (5 bases). This CDR3 is built from 18 residues. The V end was cut by 0 bases, the J end by 3 bases, with 21 bases between. Germline assignment: CDR1 SGHNT and CDR2 YYREEE (reference sequence). CDR3 nucleotides: TGTGCCAGCAGCTTGGTTGGGGGTCTCCCGGATTCCTACTATGGCTACACCTTC. It yields the protein CASSLVGGLPDSYYGYTF.

This chain joins TRBV7-2 and TRBJ2-7, with a weak D call TRBD1 (5 bases). This CDR3 is 12 amino acids long. Trimming shortened V by 8 bases and J by 2 bases, and 10 bases separated the two germline ends. Germline V gives CDR1 SGHTA, CDR2 FQGNSA. In nucleotides, the CDR3 is TGTGCCAGCTCTCTAGGGGCCTACGAGCAGTACTTC. This encodes CASSLGAYEQYF. The entire variable domain, with the rest obtained from reference TRBV7-2 and TRBJ2-7, is as follows: GAGVSQSPSNKVTEKGKDVELRCDPISGHTALYWYRQSLGQGLEFLIYFQGNSAPDKSGLPSDRFSAERTGGSVSTLTIQRTQQEDSAVYLCASSLGAYEQYFGPGTRLTVT.